This passage covers 6 T cell receptor beta chains from one sample sequenced in a study of STAT5B mutations in CD4+ large granular lymphocyte leukemia. Profiled with immunoSEQ multiplex PCR; TCRdb holds only in-frame clones, not every one. Here the sample spans 15,000 to 20,000 clones, around 85% being singletons. The sequenced sample consisted of CD4+ T cells from blood buffy coats. These receptors all come from a human donor in good health.

J is TRBJ2-1 and V is TRBV19; 10 bases match TRBD2. The CDR3 consists of 17 residues. The germline V gene encodes CDR1 LNHDA and CDR2 SQIVND (reference sequence). Trimming at V came to 3 bases and at J to 8 bases, leaving 13 bases not matched to a gene. The CDR3 loop is CASSMERIAGGMDEQFF. The CDR3 coding sequence is TGTGCCAGTAGTATGGAGCGGATAGCGGGAGGTATGGATGAGCAGTTCTTC.

The rearrangement joins TRBV30 to TRBJ2-3; 7 bases are shared with TRBD2. The germline CDR1 and CDR2 sequences are GTSNPN and SVGIG (reference sequence). CDR3 length: 13 amino acids. V dropped 8 bases and J dropped 5; count of bases not matched to a gene: 10. CDR3 nucleotide sequence: TGTGCCCTGAAGACGGGAGGTGAAGATACGCAGTATTTT. It codes for CALKTGGEDTQYF.

V is TRBV10-2 and J is TRBJ2-1; 8 bases are shared with TRBD2. CDR1 and CDR2 (germline): WSHSY, SAAADI. CDR3 size: 13 residues. V dropped 8 bases and J dropped 5; count of bases not matched to a gene: 5. CDR3 sequence: CASQGLGDNEQFF. The CDR3 DNA reads TGCGCCAGCCAGGGACTAGGGGACAATGAGCAGTTCTTC.

The rearrangement links TRBV7-2 to TRBJ1-5; D gene ambiguous. The V gene's germline CDR1 is SGHTA and CDR2 FQGNSA. Trimming left V 5 bases short and J 7 bases short, with 15 bases between. The CDR3 is 14 amino acids. Written as DNA, the CDR3 is TGTGCCAGCAGCCAACGGTCTACCGCGCAGCCCCAGCATTTT. Translation: CASSQRSTAQPQHF.

CDR3 nucleotides: TGCAGCGTTGCGGGACAGGGCTACAATCAGCCCCAGCATTTT. This gives the protein CSVAGQGYNQPQHF. The chain links TRBV29-1 to TRBJ1-5, with 9 bases aligning to TRBD1. Germline V lookup: CDR1 SQVTM, CDR2 ANQGSEA. The CDR3 sequence is 14 residues long. The V gene end was trimmed by 4 bases and the J gene end by 3 bases; junction bases not matched to a gene: 4.

CDR3 sequence (DNA): TGTGCCAGCAGTCCCCTAGCCGCGGGGGAGACCGGGGAGCTGTTTTTT. Its translation is CASSPLAAGETGELFF. V is TRBV27 and J is TRBJ2-2, with 7 bases matching TRBD2. V gave up 5 bases and J gave up 5 bases; unmatched junction bases: 11. Germline V gene data show CDR1 as MNHEY and CDR2 as SMNVEV (reference sequence). The CDR3 contains 16 residues.